This T cell receptor beta chain is drawn from a study of blood T cell repertoires in COVID-19. Measured with immunoSEQ multiplex PCR; TCRdb has only the in-frame clones, and not every one. The profile shows some 14,000 clones, approximately 82% of them singletons. The CDR3 loop spans 16 amino acids. In germline, CDR1 is MNHEY, CDR2 SVGEGT. The ends were cut back, 3 bases at V and 5 bases at J, with 16 bases in the middle. Specimen: peripheral blood. The clonotype originates from a man aged 35 to 55 with active or convalescent COVID-19. This chain joins TRBV6-2 or TRBV6-3 and TRBJ2-2; the D gene is possibly TRBD1 (5 bases). CDR3 sequence reads: CASSYFRGTRTGELFF. The CDR3 DNA reads as TGTGCCAGCAGTTATTTTAGGGGTACAAGGACCGGGGAGCTGTTTTTT.